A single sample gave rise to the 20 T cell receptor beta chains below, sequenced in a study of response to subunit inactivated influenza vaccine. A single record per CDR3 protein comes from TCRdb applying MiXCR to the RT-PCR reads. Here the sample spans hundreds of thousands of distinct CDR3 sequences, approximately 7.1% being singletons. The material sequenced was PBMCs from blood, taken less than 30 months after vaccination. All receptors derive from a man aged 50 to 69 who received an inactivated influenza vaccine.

CDR3 in DNA: TGTGCCAGCAACAACTATGCGGATACGCAGTATTTT. Protein product: CASNNYADTQYF. The genes are TRBV7-2 and TRBJ2-3; D gene uncertain. CDR3 length: 12 amino acids. Germline V lookup: CDR1 SGHTA, CDR2 FQGNSA. Trimming pared 7 bases from V and 6 bases from J, leaving 11 bases between.

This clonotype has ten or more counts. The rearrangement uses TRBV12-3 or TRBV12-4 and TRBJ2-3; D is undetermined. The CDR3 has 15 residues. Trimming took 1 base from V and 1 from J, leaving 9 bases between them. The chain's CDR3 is CASSLVDGRTDTQYF. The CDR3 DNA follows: TGTGCCAGCAGTTTAGTGGACGGTCGCACAGATACGCAGTATTTT.

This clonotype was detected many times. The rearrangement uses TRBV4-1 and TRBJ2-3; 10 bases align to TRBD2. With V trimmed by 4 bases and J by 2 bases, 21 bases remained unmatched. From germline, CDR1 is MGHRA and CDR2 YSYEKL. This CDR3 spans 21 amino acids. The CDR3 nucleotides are TGCGCCAGCAGCCGCCACCTCCCCTTAGCGGGGGGTAGGGGATTCACAGATACGCAGTATTTT. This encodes CASSRHLPLAGGRGFTDTQYF.

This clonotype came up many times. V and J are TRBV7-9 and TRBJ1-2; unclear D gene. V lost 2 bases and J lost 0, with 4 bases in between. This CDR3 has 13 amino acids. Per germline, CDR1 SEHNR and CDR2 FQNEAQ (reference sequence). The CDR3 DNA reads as TGTGCCAGCAGCTTACCCGCTAACTATGGCTACACCTTC. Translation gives CASSLPANYGYTF.

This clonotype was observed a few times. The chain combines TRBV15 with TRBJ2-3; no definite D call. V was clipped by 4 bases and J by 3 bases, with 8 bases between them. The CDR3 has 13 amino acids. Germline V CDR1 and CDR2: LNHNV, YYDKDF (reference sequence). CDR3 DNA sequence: TGTGCCACCAGCATCTGGCGGACAGATACGCAGTATTTT. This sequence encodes CATSIWRTDTQYF.

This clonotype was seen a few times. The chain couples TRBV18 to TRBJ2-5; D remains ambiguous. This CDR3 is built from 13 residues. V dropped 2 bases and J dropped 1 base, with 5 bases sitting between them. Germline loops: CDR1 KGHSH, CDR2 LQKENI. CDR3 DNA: TGTGCCAGCTCACCATTTGGCCAAGAGACCCAGTACTTC. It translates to CASSPFGQETQYF. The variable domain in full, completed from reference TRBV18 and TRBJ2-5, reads NAGVMQNPRHLVRRRGQEARLRCSPMKGHSHVYWYRQLPEEGLKFMVYLQKENIIDESGMPKERFSAEFPKEGPSILRIQQVVRGDSAAYFCASSPFGQETQYFGPGTRLLVL.

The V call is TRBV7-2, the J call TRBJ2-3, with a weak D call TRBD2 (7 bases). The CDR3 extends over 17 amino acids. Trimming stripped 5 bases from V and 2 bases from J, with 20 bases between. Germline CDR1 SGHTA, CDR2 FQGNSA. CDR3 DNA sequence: TGTGCCAGCAGCCTGGGCGGGGGCCAACCAGTCACAGATACGCAGTATTTT. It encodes CASSLGGGQPVTDTQYF.

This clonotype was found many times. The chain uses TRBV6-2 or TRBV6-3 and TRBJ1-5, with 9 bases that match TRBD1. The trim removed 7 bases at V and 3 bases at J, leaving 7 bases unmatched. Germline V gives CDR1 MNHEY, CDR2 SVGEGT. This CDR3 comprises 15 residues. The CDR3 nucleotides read TGTGCCAGCACCTGGACAGGGGACCTCAATCAGCCCCAGCATTTT. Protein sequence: CASTWTGDLNQPQHF.

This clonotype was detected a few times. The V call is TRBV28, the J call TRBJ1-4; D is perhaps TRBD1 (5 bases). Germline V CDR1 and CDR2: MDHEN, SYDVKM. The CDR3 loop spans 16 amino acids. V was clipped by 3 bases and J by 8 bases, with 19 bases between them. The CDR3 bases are TGTGCCAGCAGTTTTTCCCCCGGGCAGGGTGTCGAAAAACTGTTTTTT. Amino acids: CASSFSPGQGVEKLFF.

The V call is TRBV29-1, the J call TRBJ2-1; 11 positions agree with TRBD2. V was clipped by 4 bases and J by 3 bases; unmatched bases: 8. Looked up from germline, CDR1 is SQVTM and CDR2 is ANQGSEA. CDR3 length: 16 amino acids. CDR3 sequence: CSVVAGGPAFYNEQFF. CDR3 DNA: TGCAGCGTTGTAGCGGGAGGGCCTGCTTTCTACAATGAGCAGTTCTTC.

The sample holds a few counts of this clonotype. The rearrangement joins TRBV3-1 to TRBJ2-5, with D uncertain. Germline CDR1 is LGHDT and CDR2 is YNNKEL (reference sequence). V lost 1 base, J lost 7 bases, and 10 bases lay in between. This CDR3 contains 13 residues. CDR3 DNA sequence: TGTGCCAGCAGCCAAGGGGATTATGGGACCCAGTACTTC. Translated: CASSQGDYGTQYF.

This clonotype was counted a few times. The CDR3 coding sequence is TGTGCCACCAACAGGGACAATCAGCCCCAGCATTTT. Translating it yields CATNRDNQPQHF. V usage is TRBV6-6 and J usage is TRBJ1-5; D possibly corresponds to TRBD1 (6 bases). The CDR3 loop spans 12 amino acids. V was clipped by 10 bases and J by 3 bases, with 10 bases between them. Germline-derived CDR1 and CDR2 are MNHNY and SVGAGI (reference sequence).

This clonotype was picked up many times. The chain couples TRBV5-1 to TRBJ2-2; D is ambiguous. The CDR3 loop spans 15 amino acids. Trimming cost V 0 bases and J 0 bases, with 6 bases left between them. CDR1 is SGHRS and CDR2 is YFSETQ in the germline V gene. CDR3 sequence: CASSLDFSNTGELFF. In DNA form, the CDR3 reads TGCGCCAGCAGCTTGGACTTCTCGAACACCGGGGAGCTGTTTTTT.

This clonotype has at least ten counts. The CDR3 protein is CASSSSGPRRKLERDTQYF. CDR3 DNA: TGTGCCAGCAGCTCCTCGGGACCCAGGAGGAAACTAGAACGAGATACGCAGTATTTT. The chain links TRBV11-1 to TRBJ2-3; D is possibly TRBD1 or TRBD2 (5 bases each). Germline CDR1 and CDR2: SGHAT and FQDESV (reference sequence). V was pared by 4 bases and J by 5 bases, with 28 bases between. The CDR3 extends over 19 amino acids.

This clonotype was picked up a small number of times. The CDR3 reads CASSLVLGLAEDLNEQFF. The CDR3 nucleotides read TGTGCCAGCAGCTTGGTTCTAGGGCTAGCGGAGGACCTAAATGAGCAGTTCTTC. The chain joins TRBV5-6 to TRBJ2-1; 7 bases line up with TRBD2. V shed 0 bases, J shed 7 bases, and the junction held 16 bases outside the gene matches. Germline loops: CDR1 SGHDT, CDR2 YYEEEE. There are 18 residues in the CDR3.

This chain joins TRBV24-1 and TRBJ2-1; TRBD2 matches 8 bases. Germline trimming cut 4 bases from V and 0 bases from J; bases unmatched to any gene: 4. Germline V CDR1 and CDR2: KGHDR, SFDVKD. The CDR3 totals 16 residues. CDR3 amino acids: CATSDPLADSYNEQFF. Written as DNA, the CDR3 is TGTGCCACCAGTGACCCACTAGCGGACTCCTACAATGAGCAGTTCTTC.

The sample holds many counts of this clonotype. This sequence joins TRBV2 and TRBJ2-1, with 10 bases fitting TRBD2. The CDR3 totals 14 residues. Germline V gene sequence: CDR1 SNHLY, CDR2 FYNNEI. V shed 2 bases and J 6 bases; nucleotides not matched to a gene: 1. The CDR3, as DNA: TGTGCCAGCAGTGAACTAGCGGGGGTCAATGAGCAGTTCTTC. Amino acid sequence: CASSELAGVNEQFF.

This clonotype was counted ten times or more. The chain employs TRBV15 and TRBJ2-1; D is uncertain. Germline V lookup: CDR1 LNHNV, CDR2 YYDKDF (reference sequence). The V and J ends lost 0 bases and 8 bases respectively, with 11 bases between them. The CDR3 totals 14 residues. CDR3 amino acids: CATSRDTDIHEQFF. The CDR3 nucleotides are TGTGCCACCAGCAGAGATACAGATATCCATGAGCAGTTCTTC. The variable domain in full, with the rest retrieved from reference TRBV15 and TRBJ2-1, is DAMVIQNPRYQVTQFGKPVTLSCSQTLNHNVMYWYQQKSSQAPKLLFHYYDKDFNNEADTPDNFQSRRPNTSFCFLDIRSPGLGDTAMYLCATSRDTDIHEQFFGPGTRLTVL.

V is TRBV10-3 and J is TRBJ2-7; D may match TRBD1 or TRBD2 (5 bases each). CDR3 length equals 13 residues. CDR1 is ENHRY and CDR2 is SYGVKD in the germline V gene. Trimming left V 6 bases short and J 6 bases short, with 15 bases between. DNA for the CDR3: TGTGCCATCAGCGAAATGGATGGGGGCGAGCAGTACTTC. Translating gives CAISEMDGGEQYF.

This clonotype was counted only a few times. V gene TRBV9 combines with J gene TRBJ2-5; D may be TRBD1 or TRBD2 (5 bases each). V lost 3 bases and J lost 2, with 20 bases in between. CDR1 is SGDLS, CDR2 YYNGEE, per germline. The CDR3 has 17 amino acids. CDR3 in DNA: TGTGCCAGCAGCGGCTCCCCCGCCGGGACGGCGCAAGAGACCCAGTACTTC. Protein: CASSGSPAGTAQETQYF.